The 27 T cell receptor beta chains below all came from one sample that was sequenced in a study of T-cell memory formation after mild COVID-19. TCRdb redid the calling of the 5' RACE reads with MiXCR, one entry per CDR3 protein. The sample includes roughly 510,000 distinct CDR3 sequences, 17% seen only once; the top ten take about 8.1%. Sequencing input: PBMCs or a T cell subset sorted from them (not recorded which). The receptors shown here come from an adult woman who had mild COVID-19 (a few samples of this study predate the infection). Cell type and time point are not known.

This clonotype was counted only a few times. The genes are TRBV7-2 and TRBJ2-1, with 10 bases aligning to TRBD2. CDR1 is SGHTA, CDR2 FQGNSA, per germline. The J segment lost 8 bases and the V segment lost 2 bases, leaving 6 bases of the junction unmatched. The CDR3 consists of 15 residues. The CDR3 region has the DNA TGTGCCAGCAGCTTAAGTGCTAGCGGGGGTCATGAGCAGTTCTTC. Translation gives CASSLSASGGHEQFF.

V and J are TRBV5-6 and TRBJ1-4; D gene unclear. CDR1 is SGHDT and CDR2 is YYEEEE in the germline V gene. This CDR3 has 14 amino acids. The germline V and J ends were trimmed by 0 bases and 4 bases, with 7 bases remaining between them. CDR3 loop: CASSLGRHNEKLFF. CDR3 coding DNA: TGTGCCAGCAGCTTGGGCAGGCATAATGAAAAACTGTTTTTT.

This chain links TRBV7-3 with TRBJ2-4, with D possibly TRBD2 on 6 matching bases. The germline V gene has CDR1 SGHTA and CDR2 FQGTGA. V was shortened by 4 bases and J by 3 bases, with 16 bases between the two germline ends. CDR3 length: 16 residues. In nucleotides, the CDR3 is TGTGCCAGCAGCTCGAGCGGGCCAAGGGGCAAAAACATTCAGTACTTC. Translated: CASSSSGPRGKNIQYF.

The rearrangement links TRBV7-8 to TRBJ2-5; no clear D gene. V was shortened by 2 bases and J by 1 base, with 14 bases between the two germline ends. The CDR3 is 16 amino acids. Germline V gene lookup returns CDR1 SGHVS and CDR2 FQNEAQ. Here the CDR3 DNA reads TGTGCCAGCAGCTTATCCAGGATAAGGTCCCAAGAGACCCAGTACTTC. It specifies CASSLSRIRSQETQYF.

The J gene is TRBJ1-5, the V gene TRBV2; 7 bases are shared with TRBD1. Trimming took 1 base from V and 5 from J; bases not matched to a gene: 8. Looked up from germline, CDR1 is SNHLY and CDR2 is FYNNEI. This CDR3 is built from 16 residues. The CDR3 reads CASSEGLRGNYQPQHF. The CDR3 DNA reads as TGTGCCAGCAGTGAAGGACTCAGGGGGAACTATCAGCCCCAGCATTTT.

This clonotype showed up just a few times. The rearrangement joins TRBV7-2 to TRBJ2-1; D may be TRBD2 (6 bases). Between the trimmed V and J ends, which lost 1 base and 9 bases, there was a span of 13 bases. In germline, CDR1 is SGHTA, CDR2 FQGNSA. The CDR3 length is 14 residues. The chain's CDR3 is CASSLDPSGVEQFF. CDR3 nucleotide sequence: TGTGCCAGCAGCTTAGATCCGTCGGGAGTTGAGCAGTTCTTC.

The V call is TRBV5-6, the J call TRBJ2-7; 10 nucleotides agree with TRBD1. The CDR3 length is 14 residues. CDR1 and CDR2 (germline): SGHDT, YYEEEE. The ends lost 10 bases at V and 5 bases at J; junction bases unmatched: 12. The CDR3 here is CAGGLGQGKDEQYF. The CDR3 DNA reads TGTGCCGGCGGACTGGGACAGGGGAAGGACGAGCAGTACTTC.

This clonotype was seen only a few times. The genes are TRBV21-1 and TRBJ2-3; TRBD2, as called in the table, went unchecked against the DNA. TRBV21-1 is shown as a pseudogene. The CDR3 is 19 residues long. The CDR3 here is CASSIRGGRNQAGTDTQYF. Here the CDR3 DNA reads TGTGCCAGCAGTATACGGGGGGGCCGAAACCAAGCAGGGACAGATACGCAGTATTTT.

This chain links TRBV3-1 with TRBJ2-7, with D unclear. V gave up 1 base and J gave up 7 bases, with 11 bases separating them. The CDR3 consists of 13 residues. Germline V lookup: CDR1 LGHDT, CDR2 YNNKEL (reference sequence). CDR3 residues: CASSQGTPGEQYF. For the CDR3, the DNA is TGTGCCAGCAGCCAAGGGACCCCCGGGGAGCAGTACTTC.

This sequence joins TRBV3-1 and TRBJ1-1; TRBD1 matches at 8 bases. The germline CDR1 and CDR2 sequences are LGHDT and YNNKEL (reference sequence). The CDR3 is 14 amino acids. The J segment lost 4 bases and the V segment lost 4 bases, leaving 5 bases of the junction unmatched. The CDR3 sequence is CASSPTGTGTEAFF. Written as DNA, the CDR3 is TGTGCCAGCAGCCCAACGGGGACAGGCACTGAAGCTTTCTTT. The whole variable domain, filled in from reference TRBV3-1 and TRBJ1-1, reads DTAVSQTPKYLVTQMGNDKSIKCEQNLGHDTMYWYKQDSKKFLKIMFSYNNKELIINETVPNRFSPKSPDKAHLNLHINSLELGDSAVYFCASSPTGTGTEAFFGQGTRLTVV.

The J gene is TRBJ2-2, the V gene TRBV11-3, with 9 bases matching TRBD1. This CDR3 comprises 16 residues. The J segment lost 0 bases and the V segment lost 3 bases, leaving 2 bases of the junction unmatched. Per germline, CDR1 SGHNT and CDR2 YENEEA. Written as DNA, the CDR3 is TGTGCCAGCAGCTTCGGGACAGGGACGAACACCGGGGAGCTGTTTTTT. It is translated as CASSFGTGTNTGELFF.

This clonotype was seen a few times. The rearrangement uses TRBV12-3 or TRBV12-4 and TRBJ2-1; a weak D match, TRBD1 (5 bases). The CDR3 loop spans 14 amino acids. V dropped 1 base and J dropped 4 bases, with 8 bases sitting between them. As DNA, the CDR3 is TGTGCCAGCAGTTTAGAGGGGCATTACAATGAGCAGTTCTTC. Amino acids: CASSLEGHYNEQFF.

The sample holds a few counts of this clonotype. This rearrangement joins TRBV12-5 to TRBJ2-7, with D perhaps matching TRBD1 (5 bases). Germline V gives CDR1 LGHNT, CDR2 FRNRAP. Trimming cost V 1 base and J 3 bases, with 16 bases left between them. The CDR3 spans 16 residues. CDR3 sequence reads: CASGLAQGRGYYEQYF. CDR3 nucleotide sequence: TGTGCTAGTGGTTTGGCCCAGGGAAGGGGATACTACGAGCAGTACTTC. Full variable domain (rest looked up from reference TRBV12-5 and TRBJ2-7): DARVTQTPRHKVTEMGQEVTMRCQPILGHNTVFWYRQTMMQGLELLAYFRNRAPLDDSGMPKDRFSAEMPDATLATLKIQPSEPRDSAVYFCASGLAQGRGYYEQYFGPGTRLTVT.

This clonotype appeared a few times. V gene TRBV12-3 or TRBV12-4 combines with J gene TRBJ2-1; the D is unclear. The CDR3 has 13 amino acids. V lost 6 bases and J 6 bases, leaving 12 bases between the germline ends. This CDR3 is CASSSLVGNEQFF. The CDR3 DNA is TGTGCCAGCAGCTCCCTAGTGGGCAATGAGCAGTTCTTC.

The genes are TRBV7-3 and TRBJ2-5, with 11 nucleotides matching TRBD1. CDR3 length: 15 amino acids. Per the germline V gene, CDR1 is SGHTA and CDR2 is FQGTGA. J lost 5 bases, V lost 4 bases, and 6 bases had no gene match. CDR3 sequence (DNA): TGTGCCAGCAGCTCTGGACAGGGGGCATGGGAGACCCAGTACTTC. It is translated as CASSSGQGAWETQYF.

This clonotype has only a few counts. The chain joins TRBV7-2 to TRBJ1-1; D remains unclear. The V and J ends lost 5 bases and 1 base respectively, with 11 bases between them. CDR1 and CDR2 from the germline V gene are SGHTA and FQGNSA. CDR3 length equals 14 residues. The CDR3, as DNA: TGTGCCAGCAGCAATGGGTACGGGAACACTGAAGCTTTCTTT. This sequence encodes CASSNGYGNTEAFF.

This clonotype occurred many times. The V and J genes are TRBV7-2 and TRBJ1-2; D possibly corresponds to TRBD1 (6 bases). The CDR3 totals 20 residues. Germline V gene lookup returns CDR1 SGHTA and CDR2 FQGNSA. Trimming cost V 4 bases and J 0 bases, with 27 bases left between them. CDR3 residues: CASSSILYHDGTRANYGYTF. CDR3 DNA sequence: TGTGCCAGCAGCTCGATACTGTATCACGACGGGACACGGGCTAACTATGGCTACACCTTC.

This chain joins TRBV5-1 and TRBJ2-3, with D unresolved. The germline V and J ends were trimmed by 2 bases and 2 bases, with 9 bases remaining between them. This CDR3 contains 14 residues. CDR1 is SGHRS, CDR2 YFSETQ, per germline. As DNA, the CDR3 is TGCGCCAGCAGCTTCCCTAGTTCCACAGATACGCAGTATTTT. This encodes CASSFPSSTDTQYF.

This sequence joins TRBV18 and TRBJ2-7; D ambiguous. CDR1 KGHSH and CDR2 LQKENI come from the germline V gene. V dropped 1 base and J dropped 2 bases, with 12 bases sitting between them. The CDR3 contains 15 residues. CDR3 amino acids: CASSPRGMVAYEQYF. CDR3 sequence (DNA): TGTGCCAGCTCACCACGGGGTATGGTGGCCTACGAGCAGTACTTC. The entire variable domain, with the rest obtained from reference TRBV18 and TRBJ2-7, is as follows: NAGVMQNPRHLVRRRGQEARLRCSPMKGHSHVYWYRQLPEEGLKFMVYLQKENIIDESGMPKERFSAEFPKEGPSILRIQQVVRGDSAAYFCASSPRGMVAYEQYFGPGTRLTVT.

This clonotype has only a few counts. This rearrangement joins TRBV20-1 to TRBJ2-7, with D uncertain. With 2 bases removed from V and 0 bases from J, the gap between germline ends came to 11 bases. The CDR3 has 14 amino acids. Germline lookup yields CDR1 DFQATT and CDR2 SNEGSKA (reference sequence). In nucleotides, the CDR3 is TGCAGTGCTAGAAACTCCCGGAGCTCCTACGAGCAGTACTTC. Protein product: CSARNSRSSYEQYF.

J is TRBJ1-3 and V is TRBV5-1; D remains unclear. V dropped 0 bases and J dropped 0 bases, with 7 bases sitting between them. The CDR3 runs to 15 residues. Germline CDR1 reads SGHRS; CDR2 reads YFSETQ. The CDR3 bases are TGCGCCAGCAGCTTGGGATTGATCTCTGGAAACACCATATATTTT. Amino acid sequence: CASSLGLISGNTIYF.

This clonotype was detected a few times. This chain uses TRBV5-6 with TRBJ1-4; D may be TRBD1 (5 bases). V lost 0 bases, J lost 2 bases, and 14 bases lay in between. CDR3 length: 17 residues. CDR1 and CDR2 (germline): SGHDT, YYEEEE. The chain's CDR3 is CASSLGYGTATNEKLFF. The CDR3 coding sequence is TGTGCCAGCAGCTTGGGCTACGGGACCGCGACTAATGAAAAACTGTTTTTT.

The V and J genes are TRBV2 and TRBJ2-6; D gene ambiguous. This CDR3 has 13 amino acids. CDR1 and CDR2 from the germline V gene are SNHLY and FYNNEI. With 2 bases removed from V and 2 bases from J, the gap between germline ends came to 1 base. The CDR3 sequence is CASSETGANVLTF. The CDR3 bases are TGTGCCAGCAGTGAAACTGGGGCCAACGTCCTGACTTTC.

The V gene is TRBV9, the J gene TRBJ1-1; D is unresolved. The V end was cut by 4 bases, the J end by 1 base, with 17 bases between. The CDR3 length is 16 residues. Germline CDR1 reads SGDLS; CDR2 reads YYNGEE. In DNA, the CDR3 is TGTGCCAGCAGCTTTAGCGTGAGGTCGTCGAACACTGAAGCTTTCTTT. Its protein is CASSFSVRSSNTEAFF.

This clonotype appeared many times. The CDR3 protein is CASSPGQTLTNEKLFF. The CDR3 DNA follows: TGTGCCAGCAGTCCGGGACAGACATTAACTAATGAAAAACTGTTTTTT. The rearrangement links TRBV27 to TRBJ1-4, with 7 bases lining up with TRBD1. The V gene's germline CDR1 is MNHEY and CDR2 SMNVEV (reference sequence). The trim removed 5 bases at V and 1 base at J, leaving 7 bases unmatched. CDR3 length equals 16 residues.

There are a few counts of this clonotype. The chain is built from TRBV29-1 and TRBJ1-2; a weak D match, TRBD1 (6 bases). V lost 3 bases to trimming and J lost 3 bases, with 11 bases between them. CDR1 is SQVTM, CDR2 ANQGSEA, per germline. The CDR3 covers 13 residues. CDR3 nucleotide sequence: TGCAGCGTTGATATGGACAGTGACTATGGCTACACCTTC. Translation: CSVDMDSDYGYTF.

The V call is TRBV5-6, the J call TRBJ2-2, with 7 bases matching TRBD1. Germline V gives CDR1 SGHDT, CDR2 YYEEEE. The CDR3 contains 14 residues. The V and J ends lost 4 bases and 3 bases, in that order; junction bases with no gene match: 3. The chain's CDR3 is CASSRGQYTGELFF. The CDR3 DNA follows: TGTGCCAGCAGCAGGGGACAGTACACCGGGGAGCTGTTTTTT.